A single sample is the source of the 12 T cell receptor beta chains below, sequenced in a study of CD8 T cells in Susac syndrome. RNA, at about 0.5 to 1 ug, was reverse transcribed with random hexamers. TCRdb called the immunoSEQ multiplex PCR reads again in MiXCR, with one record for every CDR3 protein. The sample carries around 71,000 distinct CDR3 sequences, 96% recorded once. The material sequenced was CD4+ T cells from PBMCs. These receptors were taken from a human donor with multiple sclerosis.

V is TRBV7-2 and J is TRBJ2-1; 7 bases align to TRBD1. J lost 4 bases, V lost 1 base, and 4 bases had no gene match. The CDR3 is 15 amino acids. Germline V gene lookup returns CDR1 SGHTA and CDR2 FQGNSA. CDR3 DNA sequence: TGTGCCAGCAGCTTAGTGGGACAGTCATACAATGAGCAGTTCTTC. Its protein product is CASSLVGQSYNEQFF.

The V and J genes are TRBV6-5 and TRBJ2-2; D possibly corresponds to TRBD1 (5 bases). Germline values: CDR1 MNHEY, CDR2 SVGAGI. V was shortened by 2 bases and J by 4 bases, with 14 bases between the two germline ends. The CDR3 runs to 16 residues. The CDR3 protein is CASSYRQGFGTGELFF. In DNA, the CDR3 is TGTGCCAGCAGTTACAGGCAGGGATTTGGCACCGGGGAGCTGTTTTTT.

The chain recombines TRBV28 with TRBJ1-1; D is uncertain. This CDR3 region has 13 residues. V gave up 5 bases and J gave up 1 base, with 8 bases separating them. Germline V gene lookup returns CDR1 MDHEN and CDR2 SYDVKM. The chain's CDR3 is CASSPHKNTEAFF. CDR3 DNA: TGTGCCAGCAGTCCCCACAAGAACACTGAAGCTTTCTTT.

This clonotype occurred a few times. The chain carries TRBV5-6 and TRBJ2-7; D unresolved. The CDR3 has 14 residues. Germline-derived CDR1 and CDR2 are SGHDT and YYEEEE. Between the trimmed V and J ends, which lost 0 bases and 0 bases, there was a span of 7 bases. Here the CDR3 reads CASSLARISYEQYF. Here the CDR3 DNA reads TGTGCCAGCAGCTTGGCACGAATCTCCTACGAGCAGTACTTC.

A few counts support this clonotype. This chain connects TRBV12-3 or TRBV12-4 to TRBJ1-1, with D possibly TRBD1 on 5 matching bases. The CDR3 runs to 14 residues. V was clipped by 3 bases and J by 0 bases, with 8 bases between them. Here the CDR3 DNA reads TGTGCCAGCAGTTTGCGGGGGATGAACACTGAAGCTTTCTTT. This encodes CASSLRGMNTEAFF.

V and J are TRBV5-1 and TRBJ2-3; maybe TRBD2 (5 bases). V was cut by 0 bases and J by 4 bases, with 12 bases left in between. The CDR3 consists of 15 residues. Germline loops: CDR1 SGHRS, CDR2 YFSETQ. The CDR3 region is CASSLVGLAPDTQYF. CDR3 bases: TGCGCCAGCAGCTTGGTAGGGCTAGCCCCAGATACGCAGTATTTT. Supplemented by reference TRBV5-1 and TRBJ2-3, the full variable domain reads KAGVTQTPRYLIKTRGQQVTLSCSPISGHRSVSWYQQTPGQGLQFLFEYFSETQRNKGNFPGRFSGRQFSNSRSEMNVSTLELGDSALYLCASSLVGLAPDTQYFGPGTRLTVL.

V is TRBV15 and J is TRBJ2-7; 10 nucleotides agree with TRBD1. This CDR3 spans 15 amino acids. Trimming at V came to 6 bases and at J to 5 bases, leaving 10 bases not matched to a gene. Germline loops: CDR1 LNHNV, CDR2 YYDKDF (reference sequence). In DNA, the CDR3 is TGTGCCACCAGGGAGAGCGGACAGGGGGTCGACGAGCAGTACTTC. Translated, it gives CATRESGQGVDEQYF.

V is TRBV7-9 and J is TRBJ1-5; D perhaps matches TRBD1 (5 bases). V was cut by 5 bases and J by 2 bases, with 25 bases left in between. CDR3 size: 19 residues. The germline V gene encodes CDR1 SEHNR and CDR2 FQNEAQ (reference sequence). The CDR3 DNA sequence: TGTGCCAGCAGCCCCCCTAAGGCAGGGTATACGGCGCGCAATCAGCCCCAGCATTTT. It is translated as CASSPPKAGYTARNQPQHF.

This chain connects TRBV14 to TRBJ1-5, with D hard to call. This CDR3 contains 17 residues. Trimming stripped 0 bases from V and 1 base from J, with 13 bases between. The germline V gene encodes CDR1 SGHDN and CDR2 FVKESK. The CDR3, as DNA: TGTGCCAGCAGCCAAGATAGGGCGAGGGAGAGCAATCAGCCCCAGCATTTT. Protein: CASSQDRARESNQPQHF. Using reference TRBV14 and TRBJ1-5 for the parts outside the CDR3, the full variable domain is EAGVTQFPSHSVIEKGQTVTLRCDPISGHDNLYWYRRVMGKEIKFLLHFVKESKQDESGMPNNRFLAERTGGTYSTLKVQPAELEDSGVYFCASSQDRARESNQPQHFGDGTRLSIL.

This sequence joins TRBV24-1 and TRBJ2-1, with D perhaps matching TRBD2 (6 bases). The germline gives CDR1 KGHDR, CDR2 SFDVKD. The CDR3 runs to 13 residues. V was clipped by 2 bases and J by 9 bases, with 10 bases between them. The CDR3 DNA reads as TGTGCCACCAGTGATTCCCGGCGGGGTGAGCAGTTCTTC. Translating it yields CATSDSRRGEQFF.

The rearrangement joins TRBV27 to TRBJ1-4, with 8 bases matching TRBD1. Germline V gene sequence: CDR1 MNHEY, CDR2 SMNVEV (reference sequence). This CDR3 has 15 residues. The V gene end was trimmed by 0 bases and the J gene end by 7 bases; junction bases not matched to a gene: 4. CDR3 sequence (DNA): TGTGCCAGCAGTTTATCGACAGGGGCGGGTGAAAAACTGTTTTTT. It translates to CASSLSTGAGEKLFF.

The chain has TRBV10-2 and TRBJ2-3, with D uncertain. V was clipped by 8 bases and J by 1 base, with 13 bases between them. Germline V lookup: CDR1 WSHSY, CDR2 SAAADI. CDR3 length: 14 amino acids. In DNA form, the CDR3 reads TGCGCCAGCTCCCTCGCCGGTCGCACAGATACGCAGTATTTT. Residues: CASSLAGRTDTQYF.